This paragraph covers one T cell receptor beta chain sequence. Its matching antigen is unknown. The entry originates in a study of cytomegalovirus exposure and HLA in healthy donors. Background on the study: In an early release, HLA-typed donors contributed approximately 82 million unique TCR sequences. The study's findings and limits: Exclusion as indistinguishable affected some V segments, including TRBV6-2 and TRBV6-3. Among TCR sequences, most were rare, though some public TCRs appeared in many donors. Associated with HLA alleles at 0.05 false discovery rate in a later analysis were 16,951 TCR beta sequences.

PCR was performed using 60 Vbeta and 13 Jbeta primers. The repertoire was sequenced with immunoSEQ multiplex PCR; TCRdb's copy has only in-frame clones and lacks some. The sample lists about 160,000 clones, 80% seen once, with less than 10% in the top ten. CDR3 size: 16 residues. V shed 4 bases and J shed 1 base, with 13 bases lying between them. The germline V gene encodes CDR1 MNHEY and CDR2 SVGAGI. Material for sequencing was PBMCs. V gene TRBV6-5 combines with J gene TRBJ2-2; D ambiguous. The sequence came from a man in his late teens or twenties in good health and CMV-seropositive. CDR3 nucleotide sequence: TGTGCCAGCAGTTCCCCCCGTGACAAGAACACCGGGGAGCTGTTTTTT. It codes for CASSSPRDKNTGELFF.